A single T cell receptor beta chain is shown here with its context. Per germline, CDR1 SGHVS and CDR2 FNYEAQ. V trimming: 2 bases; J trimming: 7 bases; junction bases outside the gene matches: 12. The CDR3 is 17 residues long. The protocol was immunoSEQ multiplex PCR, while the TCRdb copy is restricted to in-frame clones and leaves out a portion. The sample holds 200,000 to 300,000 clones, around four fifths seen once. The source of the sample is a study of blood T cell repertoires in COVID-19. The sample consisted of peripheral blood. The sequence came from a man in his 60s with acute or convalescent COVID-19. The chain employs TRBV7-6 and TRBJ2-2; 8 bases are a match to TRBD2. CDR3 residues: CASSLTLDTGGGGELFF. The CDR3 nucleotides read TGTGCCAGCAGCTTAACCTTGGACACGGGGGGGGGCGGGGAGCTGTTTTTT.